The 21 T cell receptor beta chains listed next were all sequenced from one sample in a study of cutaneous CD30+ T cell lymphoproliferative disorder and hepatitis E. TCRdb's copy holds only in-frame clones and misses some; the assay was immunoSEQ multiplex PCR. The sample lists several thousand clones; about two thirds were seen once. Specimen: blood. The source of these receptors is a human donor with a cutaneous T cell lymphoproliferative disorder associated with hepatitis E virus.

The rearrangement uses TRBV15 and TRBJ2-7, with unresolved D. CDR3 length: 15 amino acids. Germline assignment: CDR1 LNHNV and CDR2 YYDKDF (reference sequence). V was clipped by 0 bases and J by 4 bases, with 13 bases between them. The CDR3 region has the DNA TGTGCCACCAGCAGAGAATCAGGTTTTAGTTACGAGCAGTACTTC. Translating it yields CATSRESGFSYEQYF.

V gene TRBV7-2 combines with J gene TRBJ2-2; 11 nucleotides agree with TRBD2. J gave up 6 bases and V 5 bases, and 17 bases lay outside the gene matches. The germline CDR1 and CDR2 sequences are SGHTA and FQGNSA. The CDR3 is made up of 19 amino acids. Here the CDR3 reads CASSPARGISGGASGELFF. CDR3 nucleotide sequence: TGTGCCAGCAGCCCCGCGAGAGGCATTAGCGGGGGGGCCTCCGGGGAGCTGTTTTTT.

The rearrangement links TRBV12-5 to TRBJ1-1, with 10 nucleotides matching TRBD1. Per the germline V gene, CDR1 is LGHNT and CDR2 is FRNRAP. The V segment lost 4 bases and the J segment 2 bases; nucleotides outside the gene matches: 10. The CDR3 loop spans 17 amino acids. The CDR3 DNA reads as TGTGCTAGTGGTTGGACTCCGGACAGGGGGGCTAACACTGAAGCTTTCTTT. Residues: CASGWTPDRGANTEAFF.

The chain uses TRBV27 and TRBJ1-2; D ambiguous. The CDR3 consists of 16 residues. Trimming removed 4 bases at V and 4 bases at J, with 19 bases between. CDR1 and CDR2 from the germline V gene are MNHEY and SMNVEV (reference sequence). CDR3 sequence (DNA): TGTGCCAGCAGTTCCTCCGCAGGAAGCCTCACCTATGGCTACACCTTC. Its protein is CASSSSAGSLTYGYTF.

The chain employs TRBV14 and TRBJ2-5; 10 positions match TRBD1. CDR1 and CDR2 from the germline V gene are SGHDN and FVKESK. V shed 0 bases, J shed 3 bases, and the junction held 4 bases outside the gene matches. CDR3 size: 16 residues. CDR3: CASSQDLTGGKETQYF. The CDR3 DNA follows: TGTGCCAGCAGCCAAGATTTGACAGGGGGCAAAGAGACCCAGTACTTC.

CDR3 DNA sequence: TGTGCCAGCAGCGTAGGGGGCCCTACCTACGAGCAGTACTTC. Its translation: CASSVGGPTYEQYF. The J gene is TRBJ2-7, the V gene TRBV9, with D possibly matching TRBD1 (5 bases). The CDR3 has 14 amino acids. CDR1 is SGDLS and CDR2 is YYNGEE in the germline V gene. The V gene lost 0 bases and the J gene lost 2 bases, with 9 bases spanning the gap.

This clone has only a few counts. The rearrangement joins TRBV29-1 to TRBJ2-1, with 9 bases lining up with TRBD2. Trimming at V came to 7 bases and at J to 7 bases, leaving 5 bases not matched to a gene. Germline V gives CDR1 SQVTM, CDR2 ANQGSEA. The CDR3 runs to 12 residues. The CDR3 DNA reads TGCAGCGCCGGACTAGCGTTGAATGAGCAGTTCTTC. Residues: CSAGLALNEQFF.

This clone was detected a few times. The rearrangement links TRBV6-1 to TRBJ1-3, with D hard to call. The V and J ends lost 3 bases and 0 bases respectively, with 6 bases between them. CDR3 length: 14 amino acids. Per the germline V gene, CDR1 is MNHNS and CDR2 is SASEGT. CDR3 bases: TGTGCCAGCAGTGACGGCTACTCTGGAAACACCATATATTTT. Encoded protein: CASSDGYSGNTIYF.

This clone was detected a few times. V gene TRBV29-1 combines with J gene TRBJ1-6, with D hard to call. Germline-derived CDR1 and CDR2 are SQVTM and ANQGSEA. V lost 7 bases to trimming and J lost 8 bases, with 18 bases between them. The CDR3 extends over 14 amino acids. This chain's CDR3 is CSASGVGLDSPLHF. CDR3 bases: TGCAGCGCCTCTGGAGTGGGCTTGGATTCACCCCTCCACTTT.

The CDR3 nucleotides are TGTGCCAGCAGTTTAGGAGCGGAAAAGAGTCTGCCCGGGACAGGGTTAACCTACGAGCAGTACTTC. Its protein product is CASSLGAEKSLPGTGLTYEQYF. The chain carries TRBV27 and TRBJ2-7, with 9 bases that match TRBD1. The CDR3 has 22 residues. Germline CDR1 and CDR2: MNHEY and SMNVEV (reference sequence). Unmatched junction bases numbered 25, after V lost 2 bases and J lost 2 bases.

This clone came up once. The chain has TRBV9 and TRBJ2-5; 7 positions match TRBD1. The DNA end favors TRBJ2-7, so the J call may be wrong. Germline V gene lookup returns CDR1 SGDLS and CDR2 YYNGEE. This CDR3 is built from 15 residues. The CDR3 sequence is CASSVETGYAYEQYF. Written as DNA, the CDR3 is TGTGCCAGCAGCGTAGAGACAGGGTATGCCTACGAGCAGTACTTC.

V usage is TRBV5-6 and J usage is TRBJ1-2, with TRBD1 as a possible D gene (5 bases). The CDR3 spans 15 residues. V was pared by 3 bases and J by 8 bases, with 20 bases between. CDR1 SGHDT and CDR2 YYEEEE come from the germline V gene. The CDR3 reads CASSSLMEGVRGYTF. The CDR3 nucleotides are TGTGCCAGCAGCTCCTTGATGGAAGGGGTGAGGGGCTACACCTTC.

The chain combines TRBV10-2 with TRBJ1-5; D ambiguous. The CDR3 extends over 17 amino acids. Deletions cut 1 base from V and 6 bases from J, with 19 bases between. Germline CDR1 reads WSHSY; CDR2 reads SAAADI. The CDR3 region is CASSEYVGFGLVQPQHF. The CDR3 DNA sequence: TGCGCCAGCAGTGAGTATGTGGGATTCGGGCTAGTTCAGCCCCAGCATTTT.

The rearrangement uses TRBV27 and TRBJ2-1; possibly TRBD1 for D (6 bases). V was cut by 5 bases and J by 10 bases, with 21 bases left in between. The CDR3 covers 15 residues. Germline values: CDR1 MNHEY, CDR2 SMNVEV (reference sequence). CDR3 nucleotides: TGTGCCAGCAGTCCGGACTCATACAGGGATGACGAGCAGTTCTTC. Translated, it gives CASSPDSYRDDEQFF.

The chain links TRBV11-2 to TRBJ2-1; D possibly corresponds to TRBD2 (5 bases). This CDR3 region has 16 residues. Germline CDR1 and CDR2: SGHAT and FQNNGV. Trimming stripped 5 bases from V and 5 bases from J, with 19 bases between. Here the CDR3 DNA reads TGTGCCAGCAGCCTCGAGCGGCTATACGGTAACAATGAGCAGTTCTTC. This sequence encodes CASSLERLYGNNEQFF.

The chain employs TRBV27 and TRBJ2-1; the D gene is possibly TRBD2 (5 bases). The CDR3 is made up of 14 amino acids. Trimming cost V 7 bases and J 7 bases, with 17 bases left between them. Germline V gene data show CDR1 as MNHEY and CDR2 as SMNVEV (reference sequence). The CDR3 DNA sequence: TGTGCCAGCAACTCCCTCTTGGAGGTAAATGAGCAGTTCTTC. Its translation: CASNSLLEVNEQFF.

V usage is TRBV28 and J usage is TRBJ1-5, with 9 nucleotides matching TRBD1. The CDR3 runs 19 residues. The V segment lost 10 bases and the J segment 7 bases; nucleotides outside the gene matches: 26. Looked up from germline, CDR1 is MDHEN and CDR2 is SYDVKM. CDR3 bases: TGTGCCACCTTAGGGGTCTGGGACAGGGCGGCGGGGGGGCTACAGCCCCAGCATTTT. Protein sequence: CATLGVWDRAAGGLQPQHF.

The chain combines TRBV4-3 with TRBJ2-7, with 8 bases identical to TRBD1. In germline, CDR1 is LGHNA, CDR2 YSLEER. Trimming took 0 bases from V and 2 from J; bases not matched to a gene: 9. The CDR3 loop spans 17 amino acids. The CDR3 region has the DNA TGCGCCAGCAGCCAAGAAATCGTCGACAGGGGCGCCTACGAGCAGTACTTC. Protein sequence: CASSQEIVDRGAYEQYF.

This sequence joins TRBV29-1 and TRBJ2-1, with D possibly being TRBD2 (5 bases). Germline CDR1 and CDR2: SQVTM and ANQGSEA. Deletions cut 3 bases from V and 0 bases from J, with 12 bases between. This CDR3 comprises 15 residues. In nucleotides, the CDR3 is TGCAGCGTTGATTCAGCGGAGCCCTCCTACAATGAGCAGTTCTTC. Translation gives CSVDSAEPSYNEQFF.

The CDR3 reads CASSRGQRYEQYF. In DNA, the CDR3 is TGTGCCAGCAGCCGCGGACAGAGGTACGAGCAGTACTTC. This chain links TRBV6-6 with TRBJ2-7, with D perhaps TRBD1 (6 bases). CDR1 MNHNY and CDR2 SVGAGI come from the germline V gene (reference sequence). The CDR3 extends over 13 amino acids. V was pared by 6 bases and J by 4 bases, with 13 bases between.

The gene calls are TRBV4-1 and TRBJ2-3; D is unresolved. The length of the CDR3 is 14 residues. Between the trimmed V and J ends, which lost 1 base and 2 bases, there was a span of 7 bases. The germline CDR1 and CDR2 sequences are MGHRA and YSYEKL. CDR3 sequence reads: CASSQGWDTDTQYF. In DNA form, the CDR3 reads TGCGCCAGCAGCCAAGGCTGGGACACAGATACGCAGTATTTT.